This paragraph covers one T cell receptor (beta chain) sequence. The antigen remains undetermined. The sample comes from a study of blood T cells in healthy people across ages. The CDR3 runs 17 residues. Germline values: CDR1 LGHDT, CDR2 YNNKEL (reference sequence). V lost 1 base to trimming and J lost 0 bases, with 15 bases between them. Through a sample-barcoded 5' primer and a J-beta primer mix, a second PCR was run for about 6 to 11 cycles. TCRdb reprocessed the 5' RACE reads via MiXCR and lists one record per CDR3 protein. The sample has approximately 1,000,000 distinct CDR3 sequences, 35% to 45% seen once. Findings and limits, study-wide: Among T cells, TCR beta diversity per million cells dropped roughly linearly as age rose.

This sequence was found in a man younger than 35 in good health. V and J are TRBV3-1 and TRBJ1-1, with a possible D match to TRBD1 (5 bases). Sequenced input: blood. CDR3 nucleotide sequence: TGTGCCAGCAGCCAAGGGCGGGGGAGGGGCATGAACACTGAAGCTTTCTTT. Protein sequence: CASSQGRGRGMNTEAFF.